The next 9 T cell receptor beta chains were all read from a single sample in a study of Ad26.COV2.S vaccination and SARS-CoV-2 variants. Profiling relied on immunoSEQ multiplex PCR, and the TCRdb table lists in-frame clones only, not all of them. The sample holds about 350,000 clones; roughly 94% are singletons and the top ten take 3.9%. Sequenced here: peripheral blood, sampled after recovery from COVID-19. The receptors originated from a human donor who had recovered from COVID-19.

The chain is built from TRBV27 and TRBJ1-5; the D gene is possibly TRBD1 (5 bases). The V end lost 6 bases, the J end lost 6 bases, and 15 bases lay between the germline ends. The CDR3 has 14 amino acids. The germline gives CDR1 MNHEY, CDR2 SMNVEV (reference sequence). CDR3 loop: CASSALGPGQPQHF. The CDR3 DNA reads as TGTGCCAGCAGCGCACTGGGACCTGGTCAGCCCCAGCATTTT.

The V call is TRBV18, the J call TRBJ1-5; the D gene is possibly TRBD1 (6 bases). Trimming cost V 7 bases and J 0 bases, with 19 bases left between them. The V gene's germline CDR1 is KGHSH and CDR2 LQKENI. The length of the CDR3 is 17 residues. The CDR3 nucleotides read TGTGCCAGCTGCTCGGCGGGGCAGGGGAGTAGCAATCAGCCCCAGCATTTT. Its translation: CASCSAGQGSSNQPQHF.

This chain joins TRBV11-3 and TRBJ2-1; either TRBD1 or TRBD2 may fit D (7 bases each). Trimming left V 0 bases short and J 8 bases short, with 14 bases between. The CDR3 extends over 15 amino acids. Germline V gene lookup returns CDR1 SGHNT and CDR2 YENEEA. CDR3 residues: CASSLDRGGFDEQFF. CDR3 nucleotide sequence: TGTGCCAGCAGCTTAGACAGGGGGGGTTTCGATGAGCAGTTCTTC.

The chain couples TRBV21-1 to TRBJ1-6. TRBV21-1 is labeled a pseudogene. This CDR3 has 16 residues. The CDR3 DNA sequence: TGTGCCAGCAGCAAAGCGGGACGGTGCTATAATTCACCCCTCCACTTT. The encoded protein is CASSKAGRCYNSPLHF.

J is TRBJ1-1 and V is TRBV12-3 or TRBV12-4; 7 bases match TRBD1. The V segment lost 7 bases and the J segment 11 bases; nucleotides outside the gene matches: 10. The CDR3 has 12 residues. The CDR3 region is CASIIGQAEAFF. The CDR3 nucleotides are TGTGCCAGCATTATTGGACAGGCAGAGGCTTTCTTT.

The chain recombines TRBV5-1 with TRBJ2-7; 10 bases fit TRBD1. The ends lost 4 bases at V and 0 bases at J; junction bases unmatched: 13. Germline CDR1 and CDR2: SGHRS and YFSETQ. This CDR3 contains 18 residues. CDR3 region: CASSQRKMGDRGSYEQYF. The CDR3 DNA is TGCGCCAGCAGCCAACGAAAGATGGGGGACAGGGGCTCCTACGAGCAGTACTTC.

V is TRBV19 and J is TRBJ2-1, with D unresolved. V was shortened by 1 base and J by 8 bases, with 12 bases between the two germline ends. The germline gives CDR1 LNHDA, CDR2 SQIVND (reference sequence). The CDR3 totals 14 residues. The CDR3 nucleotides are TGTGCCAGTAGTATAGGGTCTACGACGGATGAGCAGTTCTTC. Translation: CASSIGSTTDEQFF.

This chain connects TRBV11-2 to TRBJ1-2, with TRBD1 as a possible D gene (5 bases). V was pared by 5 bases and J by 6 bases, with 10 bases between. The CDR3 has 12 amino acids. Germline V gene data show CDR1 as SGHAT and CDR2 as FQNNGV. The CDR3 loop is CASSQARDGYTF. In DNA, the CDR3 is TGTGCCAGCAGCCAAGCCAGGGATGGCTACACCTTC.

The chain employs TRBV12-5 and TRBJ1-4, with TRBD1 as a possible D gene (6 bases). The CDR3 spans 13 residues. The germline gives CDR1 LGHNT, CDR2 FRNRAP. V lost 8 bases and J 12 bases, leaving 19 bases between the germline ends. CDR3 in amino acids: CASRGGFSRELFF. The CDR3 region has the DNA TGTGCTAGTAGGGGGGGTTTTTCCCGGGAACTGTTTTTT.